Sequencing of this T cell receptor (beta chain) was carried out in a study of blood T cell repertoires in COVID-19. Study context: The United States, Italy and Spain were the sources of the acute and convalescent COVID-19 samples.

Per the original data handling: Quantification of nucleated cells was approximated via reference gene primer amplification. TCRdb's table, derived via immunoSEQ multiplex PCR, lists solely in-frame clones and lacks some. V, J and clone size are those of that table, while D and trimming were read from the DNA. Of around 200,000 clones listed, roughly four fifths are singletons. CDR3 length equals 12 residues. With 5 bases clipped from V and 5 bases from J, the junction kept 4 bases outside the gene matches. Germline V gives CDR1 SQVTM, CDR2 ANQGSEA. The V call is TRBV29-1, the J call TRBJ1-2, with 8 bases fitting TRBD1. What was sequenced was PBMCs or T cells enriched from blood (not recorded which). The clonotype comes from a middle-aged man who had recovered from COVID-19. This CDR3 is CSVPGQGYGYTF. CDR3 coding DNA: TGCAGCGTTCCCGGACAGGGATATGGCTACACCTTC.